This T cell receptor beta chain originates from a study of neoadjuvant anti-PD-1 for oral cavity cancer. Method: immunoSEQ multiplex PCR; TCRdb's copy keeps in-frame clones and lacks some. Of 25,000 to 40,000 clones in the sample, 70% to 80% were seen once. The time point is: after neoadjuvant nivolumab, at surgical resection. The length of the CDR3 is 15 residues. V was clipped by 10 bases and J by 0 bases, with 16 bases between them. The V gene's germline CDR1 is MNHNS and CDR2 SASEGT. Here the sequenced sample was PBMCs, taken after nivolumab (anti-PD-1) treatment. The chain combines TRBV6-1 with TRBJ1-5; D is undetermined. The receptor's source is a person aged 35-80 years with oral cavity squamous cell carcinoma. The CDR3 DNA sequence: TGTGCCACCCAACCTAGATACCTTAGCAATCAGCCCCAGCATTTT. Translated, it gives CATQPRYLSNQPQHF.